This T cell receptor (beta chain) was captured by sequencing in a study of cytomegalovirus exposure and HLA in healthy donors. The CDR3 is 14 residues long. Trimming removed 5 bases from V and 0 bases from J, with 10 bases in between. Germline loops: CDR1 MRHNA, CDR2 SNTAGT. General study points: Roughly uniform sequencing depth across donors was assumed, possibly incorrectly. Sequencing likely produced, as an artifact, a cluster of highly shared sequence variants.

Use of 60 Vbeta and 13 Jbeta primers characterized the PCR. Produced via immunoSEQ multiplex PCR; TCRdb's table is partial and in-frame only. The sample includes almost 95,000 clones, just under 70% of them seen just once. A word on this clone: The antigen remains unidentified.

The chain employs TRBV6-4 and TRBJ1-1; D unresolved. The sample comprised PBMCs. The TCR comes from a man between 45 and 60 years old in good health and CMV-seronegative. Written as DNA, the CDR3 is TGTGCCAGCAGTAACGGGAACATGAACACTGAAGCTTTCTTT. Translation: CASSNGNMNTEAFF.